Given below is one T cell receptor (beta chain) in context. What it binds is unknown. CDR1 is MNHNS, CDR2 SASEGT, per germline. CDR3 length: 16 residues. V trimming: 3 bases; J trimming: 3 bases; junction bases outside the gene matches: 5. This entry belongs to a study of cytomegalovirus exposure and HLA in healthy donors. Study-level results: Across donors, most TCRs were seen rarely, yet some public ones were widespread. Subsequent analysis revealed that first-cohort TCR clusters tended to co-occur in the 120 or so validation repertoires.

Sequencing used immunoSEQ multiplex PCR; TCRdb keeps in-frame clones, though not all of them. This table holds about 130,000 clones, roughly nine tenths found once. The material sequenced was PBMCs. This clonotype was sampled from a woman between 18 and 29 years old in good health and CMV-seropositive. The V call is TRBV6-1, the J call TRBJ1-3; 10 positions agree with TRBD1. The CDR3 loop reads CASSDRQGAHGNTIYF. The CDR3, as DNA: TGTGCCAGCAGTGATCGACAGGGGGCGCATGGAAACACCATATATTTT.